The present TCR beta chain was sequenced within a study of T cell changes during pregnancy in multiple sclerosis. Germline values: CDR1 SGHRS, CDR2 YFSETQ. With V trimmed by 3 bases and J by 5 bases, 7 bases remained unmatched. The CDR3 runs 14 residues. Clones were read by immunoSEQ multiplex PCR, and TCRdb kept only the in-frame ones, dropping some. The repertoire includes over 85,000 clones, more than 85% of them detected once, and about 1.8% sits in the top ten. The rearrangement uses TRBV5-1 and TRBJ1-2; 7 bases line up with TRBD1. This sequence was found in a female donor in good health, enrolled as a control in a pregnancy study. The input for sequencing was peripheral blood, taken in the first trimester of pregnancy. Here the CDR3 reads CASSSKQGSYGYTF. In DNA, the CDR3 is TGCGCCAGCAGCTCTAAACAGGGGTCTTATGGCTACACCTTC.